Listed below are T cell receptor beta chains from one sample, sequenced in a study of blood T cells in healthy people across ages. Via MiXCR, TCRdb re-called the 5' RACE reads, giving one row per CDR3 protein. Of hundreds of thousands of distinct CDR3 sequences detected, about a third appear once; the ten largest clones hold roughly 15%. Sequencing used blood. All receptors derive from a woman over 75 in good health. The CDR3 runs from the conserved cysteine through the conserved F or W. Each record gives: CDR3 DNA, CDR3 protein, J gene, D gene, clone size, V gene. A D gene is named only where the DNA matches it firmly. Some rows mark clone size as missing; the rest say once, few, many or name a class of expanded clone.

CDR3nt: TGTGCCAGCAACTCCCCCCGGATCCAGGTCGCCAAAAACATTCAGTACTTC
CDR3aa: CASNSPRIQVAKNIQYF
j_gene: TRBJ2-4
d_gene: -
abundance: once
v_gene: TRBV5-6

CDR3nt: TGTGCCAGCAGTTTACAGGGGGCCGACAATGAGCAGTTCTTC
CDR3aa: CASSLQGADNEQFF
j_gene: TRBJ2-1
d_gene: TRBD1
abundance: many
v_gene: TRBV28

CDR3nt: TGTGCCAGCAGCTTAGGATCGGGGTTGGAGCCCCAGCATTTT
CDR3aa: CASSLGSGLEPQHF
j_gene: TRBJ1-5
d_gene: -
abundance: once
v_gene: TRBV11-2

CDR3nt: TGCGCCAGCAGCAAGGACAGTACTAGCACAGATACGCAGTATTTT
CDR3aa: CASSKDSTSTDTQYF
j_gene: TRBJ2-3
d_gene: -
abundance: many
v_gene: TRBV5-1

CDR3nt: TGCGCCAGCAGCCAAGAAGGGACCAGGGGCGGTGAGACCCAGTACTTC
CDR3aa: CASSQEGTRGGETQYF
j_gene: TRBJ2-5
d_gene: -
abundance: many
v_gene: TRBV4-1

CDR3nt: TGCAGTGCTAGAGATTCCTTCTCGTTTAGAGGGAGCTTTGAGCAGTACTTC
CDR3aa: CSARDSFSFRGSFEQYF
j_gene: TRBJ2-7
d_gene: -
abundance: medium-sized
v_gene: TRBV20-1

CDR3nt: TGTGCCAGCAGCCAAGATCAGGGGATGGCAGATACGCAGTATTTT
CDR3aa: CASSQDQGMADTQYF
j_gene: TRBJ2-3
d_gene: -
abundance: many
v_gene: TRBV4-2

CDR3nt: TGTGCCAGCAGCCCCTCGACTAGAGTAGATTGGTTCTTC
CDR3aa: CASSPSTRVDWFF
j_gene: TRBJ2-1
d_gene: -
abundance: -
v_gene: TRBV7-2

CDR3nt: TGCAGTGCTAGCGTTTCAGGACAGGGCGGTCAGCCCCAGCATTTT
CDR3aa: CSASVSGQGGQPQHF
j_gene: TRBJ1-5
d_gene: TRBD1
abundance: many
v_gene: TRBV20-1

CDR3nt: TGCAGTGCTGGAGCCCTTCCGAGGGGAAACACCATATATTTT
CDR3aa: CSAGALPRGNTIYF
j_gene: TRBJ1-3
d_gene: -
abundance: few
v_gene: TRBV20-1

CDR3nt: TGCGCCAGCAGCAAGGGACAGGGGAACACTGGAGCTTTCTTT
CDR3aa: CASSKGQGNTGAFF
j_gene: TRBJ1-1
d_gene: TRBD1
abundance: -
v_gene: TRBV5-1

CDR3nt: TGTGCCAGCAGCCAAGAGATGGCTAGCCGAGCCAAAAACATTCAGTACTTC
CDR3aa: CASSQEMASRAKNIQYF
j_gene: TRBJ2-4
d_gene: -
abundance: many
v_gene: TRBV3-1

CDR3nt: TGTGCCAGCAGTTACAGGGCACAGGGGGCAGGGAATCAGCCCCAGCATTTT
CDR3aa: CASSYRAQGAGNQPQHF
j_gene: TRBJ1-5
d_gene: TRBD1
abundance: -
v_gene: TRBV6-5

CDR3nt: TGTGCCAGCAGTTTATTGGGACAGGGGGTCTACGAGCAGTACTTC
CDR3aa: CASSLLGQGVYEQYF
j_gene: TRBJ2-7
d_gene: TRBD1
abundance: many
v_gene: TRBV28

CDR3nt: TGTGCCAGCAGTTACGGGACTAGCGGGATCTACAATGAGCAGTTCTTC
CDR3aa: CASSYGTSGIYNEQFF
j_gene: TRBJ2-1
d_gene: TRBD2
abundance: -
v_gene: TRBV6-5

CDR3nt: TGCGCCAGCAGCCAAGCGCAGCGGGGGGCGATCGAGACCCAGTACTTC
CDR3aa: CASSQAQRGAIETQYF
j_gene: TRBJ2-5
d_gene: TRBD2
abundance: -
v_gene: TRBV4-1

CDR3nt: TGTGCCAGCAGTCCCCGTCTCAACATTCAGTACTTC
CDR3aa: CASSPRLNIQYF
j_gene: TRBJ2-4
d_gene: -
abundance: many
v_gene: TRBV28

CDR3nt: TGCAGTGCTAGGAATTCGAACACCGGGGAGCTGTTTTTT
CDR3aa: CSARNSNTGELFF
j_gene: TRBJ2-2
d_gene: -
abundance: -
v_gene: TRBV20-1

CDR3nt: TGTGCCTGGAGTGTAGGGCAATTATTCGGGACAGTCAATGAGCAGTTCTTC
CDR3aa: CAWSVGQLFGTVNEQFF
j_gene: TRBJ2-1
d_gene: TRBD1
abundance: -
v_gene: TRBV30

CDR3nt: TGCAGTGCTAGGGGACAGGGGGCAACTAATGAAAAACTGTTTTTT
CDR3aa: CSARGQGATNEKLFF
j_gene: TRBJ1-4
d_gene: TRBD1
abundance: -
v_gene: TRBV20-1

CDR3nt: TGCGCCAGCAGCTTGGCGGGGGAGACGAGGGAGCAGTACTTC
CDR3aa: CASSLAGETREQYF
j_gene: TRBJ2-7
d_gene: -
abundance: once
v_gene: TRBV5-1

CDR3nt: TGTGCCAGCAGCTTAACAGGGGGCGATCGGCCCCAGCATTTT
CDR3aa: CASSLTGGDRPQHF
j_gene: TRBJ1-5
d_gene: TRBD1
abundance: many
v_gene: TRBV7-2

CDR3nt: TGTGCCAGCTCACACGGACAGGACTACGAGCAGTACTTC
CDR3aa: CASSHGQDYEQYF
j_gene: TRBJ2-7
d_gene: TRBD1
abundance: many
v_gene: TRBV18

CDR3nt: TGTGCCAGCAGCCAAGGTGACTACGAGCAGTACTTC
CDR3aa: CASSQGDYEQYF
j_gene: TRBJ2-7
d_gene: -
abundance: many
v_gene: TRBV3-1

CDR3nt: TGTGCCAGCAGTCGGGACAGCGGGTTCTATAATTCACCCCTCCACTTT
CDR3aa: CASSRDSGFYNSPLHF
j_gene: TRBJ1-6
d_gene: TRBD1
abundance: many
v_gene: TRBV6-2/TRBV6-3

CDR3nt: TGTGCCAGCAGCTTAAGGCGGGGAAGAACCGGAGAGACCCAGTACTTC
CDR3aa: CASSLRRGRTGETQYF
j_gene: TRBJ2-5
d_gene: -
abundance: -
v_gene: TRBV7-2

CDR3nt: TGTGCCAGCAGTGAATATCGGGCAGGGGGCGCCTATGGCTACACCTTC
CDR3aa: CASSEYRAGGAYGYTF
j_gene: TRBJ1-2
d_gene: TRBD1
abundance: once
v_gene: TRBV25-1

CDR3nt: TGTGCCAGCAGCTTTCAAACTCGGGATACGCAGTATTTT
CDR3aa: CASSFQTRDTQYF
j_gene: TRBJ2-3
d_gene: -
abundance: many
v_gene: TRBV7-3

CDR3nt: TGTGCCAGCTCACCATCCCGCGAGCAGTACTTC
CDR3aa: CASSPSREQYF
j_gene: TRBJ2-7
d_gene: -
abundance: many
v_gene: TRBV18

CDR3nt: TGTGCCAGCAGCTTACGGGGCAACCCGAACACCGGGGAGCTGTTTTTT
CDR3aa: CASSLRGNPNTGELFF
j_gene: TRBJ2-2
d_gene: -
abundance: -
v_gene: TRBV7-2

CDR3nt: TGCGCCAGCAGCTTGGACCCTGACAATGAGCAGTTCTTC
CDR3aa: CASSLDPDNEQFF
j_gene: TRBJ2-1
d_gene: -
abundance: few
v_gene: TRBV5-1

CDR3nt: TGTGCCAGCTCATTGGTCAGGGGCAATGAGCAGTTCTTC
CDR3aa: CASSLVRGNEQFF
j_gene: TRBJ2-1
d_gene: -
abundance: many
v_gene: TRBV18

CDR3nt: TGCAGTGCTAGAGATAGGGAAGATGCGCAGTATTTT
CDR3aa: CSARDREDAQYF
j_gene: TRBJ2-3
d_gene: -
abundance: -
v_gene: TRBV20-1

CDR3nt: TGTGCCAGCAGCCTGACAGGGCATGGACGCAATGAGCAGTTCTTC
CDR3aa: CASSLTGHGRNEQFF
j_gene: TRBJ2-1
d_gene: TRBD1
abundance: many
v_gene: TRBV6-1

CDR3nt: TGTGCCAGCAGGTCGCACCTTGAGGGCCCAAGTTCACCCCTCCACTTT
CDR3aa: CASRSHLEGPSSPLHF
j_gene: TRBJ1-6
d_gene: -
abundance: many
v_gene: TRBV6-5

CDR3nt: TGTGCCAGCAGCTTAGCGGCTAGGAGGGGCGAGCAGTACTTC
CDR3aa: CASSLAARRGEQYF
j_gene: TRBJ2-7
d_gene: -
abundance: -
v_gene: TRBV7-2

CDR3nt: TGCAGTGCTAGAGGACAGGGACGAAAATCCTATAATTCACCCCTCCACTTT
CDR3aa: CSARGQGRKSYNSPLHF
j_gene: TRBJ1-6
d_gene: TRBD1
abundance: few
v_gene: TRBV20-1

CDR3nt: TGCAGTGCTATTCCTCTCCGACTAGCGGGTTTGACCGGGGAGCTGTTTTTT
CDR3aa: CSAIPLRLAGLTGELFF
j_gene: TRBJ2-2
d_gene: TRBD2
abundance: -
v_gene: TRBV20-1

CDR3nt: TGTGCCAGCAGCTTACGCAAGGAGCCTTCCCCTAGCACAGATACGCAGTATTTT
CDR3aa: CASSLRKEPSPSTDTQYF
j_gene: TRBJ2-3
d_gene: -
abundance: many
v_gene: TRBV7-9

CDR3nt: TGTGCCAGCAGCCCAGGACCCACCGGGGAGCTGTTTTTT
CDR3aa: CASSPGPTGELFF
j_gene: TRBJ2-2
d_gene: -
abundance: -
v_gene: TRBV7-2

CDR3nt: TGTGCCTGGAGTGTATTGGGACAGCAAGAGACCCAGTACTTC
CDR3aa: CAWSVLGQQETQYF
j_gene: TRBJ2-5
d_gene: TRBD1
abundance: many
v_gene: TRBV30

CDR3nt: TGTGCCAGCAGCCCAGGGGGGCGTTACGAGCAGTACTTC
CDR3aa: CASSPGGRYEQYF
j_gene: TRBJ2-7
d_gene: -
abundance: -
v_gene: TRBV28

CDR3nt: TGTGCCAGCAGCTTGGACAGGGATGGCTACACCTTC
CDR3aa: CASSLDRDGYTF
j_gene: TRBJ1-2
d_gene: TRBD1
abundance: many
v_gene: TRBV7-2

CDR3nt: TGTGCCAGCAGCCTAATACTTTCCCGAGGGGAAGAGACCCAGTACTTC
CDR3aa: CASSLILSRGEETQYF
j_gene: TRBJ2-5
d_gene: -
abundance: many
v_gene: TRBV12-3/TRBV12-4

CDR3nt: TGTGCCAGCAACCAAGATGGCCCTTCGCGGGGGGACTACAATGAGCAGTACTTC
CDR3aa: CASNQDGPSRGDYNEQYF
j_gene: TRBJ2-7
d_gene: TRBD2
abundance: -
v_gene: TRBV3-1

CDR3nt: TGCGCCAGCAGCTCTTCCGGGACGCACGAAGAGACCCAGTACTTC
CDR3aa: CASSSSGTHEETQYF
j_gene: TRBJ2-5
d_gene: -
abundance: many
v_gene: TRBV5-1

CDR3nt: TGTGCCAGCAGCTCTGGACAGGTACCCTCTGGGGCCAACGTCCTGACTTTC
CDR3aa: CASSSGQVPSGANVLTF
j_gene: TRBJ2-6
d_gene: TRBD1
abundance: many
v_gene: TRBV5-4

CDR3nt: TGTGCCAGCAGCGTAGGGGTTTCGGGACAGGGCTACAATGAGCAGTTCTTC
CDR3aa: CASSVGVSGQGYNEQFF
j_gene: TRBJ2-1
d_gene: TRBD1
abundance: few
v_gene: TRBV9

CDR3nt: TGTGCCGGCCGTGGAGGGAGCACAGATACGCAGTATTTT
CDR3aa: CAGRGGSTDTQYF
j_gene: TRBJ2-3
d_gene: -
abundance: -
v_gene: TRBV7-3

CDR3nt: TGTGCCAGCAGCCCGGACAGGGGAGGGTACGAGCAGTACTTC
CDR3aa: CASSPDRGGYEQYF
j_gene: TRBJ2-7
d_gene: TRBD1
abundance: many
v_gene: TRBV11-2